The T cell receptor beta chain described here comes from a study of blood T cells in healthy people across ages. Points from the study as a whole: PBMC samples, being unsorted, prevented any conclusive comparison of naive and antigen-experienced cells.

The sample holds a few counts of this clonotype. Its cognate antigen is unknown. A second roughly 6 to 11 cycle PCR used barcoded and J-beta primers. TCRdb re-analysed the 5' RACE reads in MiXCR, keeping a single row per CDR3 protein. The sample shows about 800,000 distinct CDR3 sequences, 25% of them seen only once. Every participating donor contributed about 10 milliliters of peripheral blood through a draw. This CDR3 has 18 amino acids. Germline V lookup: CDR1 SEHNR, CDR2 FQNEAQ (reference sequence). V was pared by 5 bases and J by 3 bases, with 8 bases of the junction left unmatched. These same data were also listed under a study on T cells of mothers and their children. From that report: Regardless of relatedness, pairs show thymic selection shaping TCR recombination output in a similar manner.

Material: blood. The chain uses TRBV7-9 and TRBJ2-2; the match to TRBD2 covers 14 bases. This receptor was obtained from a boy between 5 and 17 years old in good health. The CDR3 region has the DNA TGTGCCAGCAGCCCCGGGACTAGCGGGAGTTCGGACACCGGGGAGCTGTTTTTT. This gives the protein CASSPGTSGSSDTGELFF.